The next 13 T cell receptor beta chains were all read from a single sample in a study of T cells after posttransplantation cyclophosphamide. Here immunoSEQ multiplex PCR was the method, and the copy in TCRdb shows in-frame clones only, minus some. The sample gives some 64,000 clones, 85% to 95% of which show up once; about 3.2% is in the top ten. Sequenced: PBMCs. The receptors originated from a young woman in good health and a related stem cell transplant donor.

This clone appeared once. The CDR3 coding sequence is TGTGCCAGTCGCCCCACAGGTGCCGTGGGCTCCTACAATGAGCAGTTCTTC. This translates into CASRPTGAVGSYNEQFF. The chain carries TRBV19 and TRBJ2-1; a weak D match, TRBD1 (5 bases). The germline CDR1 and CDR2 sequences are LNHDA and SQIVND (reference sequence). The CDR3 runs to 17 residues. Trimming took 8 bases from V and 0 from J, leaving 20 bases between them.

The chain uses TRBV10-3 and TRBJ1-2; TRBD1 matches 8 bases. V was pared by 7 bases and J by 3 bases, with 10 bases of the junction left unmatched. Germline CDR1 and CDR2: ENHRY and SYGVKD. The CDR3 runs to 15 residues. As DNA, the CDR3 is TGTGCCATCACTCAAACAGGGACAGGAGACTATGGCTACACCTTC. Translating gives CAITQTGTGDYGYTF.

The chain has TRBV5-1 and TRBJ1-1; D is ambiguous. The germline V and J ends were trimmed by 3 bases and 7 bases, with 13 bases remaining between them. The CDR3 has 13 amino acids. Germline CDR1 and CDR2: SGHRS and YFSETQ. This CDR3 reads CASSSPEGNEAFF. Here the CDR3 DNA reads TGCGCCAGCAGCTCCCCCGAAGGGAATGAAGCTTTCTTT.

J is TRBJ2-3 and V is TRBV19; 7 bases match TRBD1. This CDR3 has 13 amino acids. The V segment lost 5 bases and the J segment 4 bases; nucleotides outside the gene matches: 3. Germline CDR1 reads LNHDA; CDR2 reads SQIVND (reference sequence). The CDR3 nucleotides are TGTGCCAGTAGTGCACAGGGGTCAGATACGCAGTATTTT. Residues: CASSAQGSDTQYF.

The chain has TRBV19 and TRBJ1-1; 7 nucleotides agree with TRBD1. Losses at the gene ends were 7 bases for V and 4 bases for J; bases not matched to a gene: 18. The CDR3 is 17 amino acids. The germline V gene encodes CDR1 LNHDA and CDR2 SQIVND (reference sequence). The CDR3 protein is CASKRVGTAGWGTEAFF. CDR3 sequence (DNA): TGTGCCAGTAAGAGGGTCGGGACAGCCGGCTGGGGCACTGAAGCTTTCTTT.

Details on this clone: This specimen includes other DNA sequences encoding the same CDR3. The CDR3 spells CASGPGGRETQYF. The CDR3 DNA follows: TGTGCTAGTGGCCCGGGGGGGCGAGAGACCCAGTACTTC. The chain employs TRBV12-5 and TRBJ2-5, with 8 bases lining up with TRBD2. V was pared by 6 bases and J by 4 bases, with 4 bases of the junction left unmatched. CDR3 length equals 13 residues. Per germline, CDR1 LGHNT and CDR2 FRNRAP.

The rearrangement links TRBV30 to TRBJ1-5; 8 bases are shared with TRBD1. The germline CDR1 and CDR2 sequences are GTSNPN and SVGIG (reference sequence). The CDR3 has 18 residues. The ends lost 0 bases at V and 0 bases at J; junction bases unmatched: 10. The CDR3 spells CAWSVDRTGFNSNQPQHF. CDR3 DNA: TGTGCCTGGAGTGTGGACCGGACAGGGTTTAATAGCAATCAGCCCCAGCATTTT.

The gene calls are TRBV5-1 and TRBJ1-2, with 9 bases identical to TRBD1. Germline V gene data show CDR1 as SGHRS and CDR2 as YFSETQ. This CDR3 has 13 amino acids. V shed 5 bases and J 6 bases; nucleotides not matched to a gene: 5. CDR3 region: CASRDRGTDGYTF. CDR3 DNA: TGCGCCAGCAGGGACAGGGGAACTGATGGCTACACCTTC.

J is TRBJ2-1 and V is TRBV4-1; a weak D match, TRBD2 (6 bases). The CDR3 extends over 16 amino acids. V was clipped by 4 bases and J by 0 bases, with 13 bases between them. The germline CDR1 and CDR2 sequences are MGHRA and YSYEKL. The CDR3 here is CASSLMGGSSYNEQFF. The CDR3 bases are TGCGCCAGCAGCCTAATGGGAGGCAGCTCCTACAATGAGCAGTTCTTC.

The sample holds a few counts of this clone. V and J are TRBV7-7 and TRBJ1-6; D unresolved. The CDR3 runs to 13 residues. Trimming cost V 1 base and J 10 bases, with 8 bases left between them. CDR1 SSHAT and CDR2 FNYEAQ come from the germline V gene (reference sequence). CDR3 residues: CASSLGGKSPLHF. CDR3 bases: TGTGCCAGCAGCTTAGGGGGAAAGTCACCCCTCCACTTT.

The V and J genes are TRBV7-9 and TRBJ2-1; D tentatively fits TRBD1 or TRBD2 (5 bases each). Trimming cost V 1 base and J 10 bases, with 14 bases left between them. CDR3 length equals 14 residues. Germline assignment: CDR1 SEHNR and CDR2 FQNEAQ (reference sequence). CDR3 protein: CASSLDSGWGEQFF. DNA for the CDR3: TGTGCCAGCAGCTTAGACTCAGGGTGGGGGGAGCAGTTCTTC.

The chain links TRBV7-2 to TRBJ1-5; tentative D call: TRBD1 (5 bases). V lost 1 base, J lost 2 bases, and 6 bases lay in between. The CDR3 sequence is 14 residues long. Germline V gene lookup returns CDR1 SGHTA and CDR2 FQGNSA. CDR3 coding DNA: TGTGCCAGCAGCTTAGAACAGGGCAATCAGCCCCAGCATTTT. Protein product: CASSLEQGNQPQHF. The variable domain in full, with the rest retrieved from reference TRBV7-2 and TRBJ1-5, is GAGVSQSPSNKVTEKGKDVELRCDPISGHTALYWYRQSLGQGLEFLIYFQGNSAPDKSGLPSDRFSAERTGGSVSTLTIQRTQQEDSAVYLCASSLEQGNQPQHFGDGTRLSIL.

This sequence joins TRBV6-6 and TRBJ1-1; D gene uncertain. From germline, CDR1 is MNHNY and CDR2 SVGAGI (reference sequence). V shed 6 bases and J shed 6 bases, with 14 bases lying between them. The CDR3 sequence is 13 residues long. The CDR3 loop is CASRFGSAAEAFF. The CDR3 bases are TGTGCCAGCAGATTTGGCTCGGCGGCTGAAGCTTTCTTT.